This passage covers 20 T cell receptor beta chains from one sample sequenced in a study of identical twins. One entry per CDR3 protein results from TCRdb running MiXCR on the 5' RACE reads. The table has 350,000 to 450,000 distinct CDR3 sequences, about 18% seen once. The sample taken for sequencing was naive T cells sorted from blood. The receptors stem from a man aged 45-60 years in good health.

V usage is TRBV9 and J usage is TRBJ2-1; 14 nucleotides line up with TRBD2. This CDR3 comprises 17 residues. V shed 2 bases and J 7 bases; nucleotides not matched to a gene: 8. The V gene's germline CDR1 is SGDLS and CDR2 YYNGEE. In DNA, the CDR3 is TGTGCCAGCAGCGTTAGAAGGGGGACTAGCGGGAGTAATGAGCAGTTCTTC. Residues: CASSVRRGTSGSNEQFF.

In its sample, this clonotype was seen many times. CDR3 amino acids: CSAYRGLEGEKLFF. The DNA for the CDR3 is TGCAGTGCTTACAGGGGGCTGGAGGGGGAAAAACTGTTTTTT. This sequence joins TRBV20-1 and TRBJ1-4; 9 nucleotides agree with TRBD1. Trimming removed 5 bases from V and 8 bases from J; junction bases left unmatched: 9. Germline-derived CDR1 and CDR2 are DFQATT and SNEGSKA (reference sequence). CDR3 length equals 14 residues.

This clonotype was counted between two and nine times. J is TRBJ1-5 and V is TRBV4-3; the D is unclear. This CDR3 is 14 amino acids long. Trimming removed 4 bases from V and 2 bases from J, with 9 bases in between. Germline V gene sequence: CDR1 LGHNA, CDR2 YSLEER. The CDR3 DNA follows: TGCGCCAGCAGCCCAGATATCGGCAATCAGCCCCAGCATTTT. Translating gives CASSPDIGNQPQHF.

This clonotype was counted ten times or more. The chain is built from TRBV20-1 and TRBJ1-4, with D possibly being TRBD1 (5 bases). CDR1 and CDR2 from the germline V gene are DFQATT and SNEGSKA (reference sequence). Trimming left V 0 bases short and J 7 bases short, with 12 bases between. The CDR3 is made up of 14 amino acids. The CDR3 nucleotides read TGCAGTGCTAGAGATGCCGGGGGAGGTGAAAAACTGTTTTTT. As protein: CSARDAGGGEKLFF.

This clonotype has more than one count but fewer than ten. The chain employs TRBV7-2 and TRBJ1-2; D unresolved. Germline CDR1 is SGHTA and CDR2 is FQGNSA. The CDR3 consists of 12 residues. The V end was cut by 4 bases, the J end by 5 bases, with 8 bases between. The CDR3 bases are TGTGCCAGCAGCTCACATGGTTATGGCTACACCTTC. Translated: CASSSHGYGYTF.

This clonotype has at least ten counts. V usage is TRBV20-1 and J usage is TRBJ2-1, with TRBD2 matching over 9 bases. Germline loops: CDR1 DFQATT, CDR2 SNEGSKA (reference sequence). The length of the CDR3 is 14 residues. Trimming at V came to 3 bases and at J to 7 bases, leaving 7 bases not matched to a gene. CDR3 loop: CSASGGTSINEQFF. DNA for the CDR3: TGCAGTGCTAGCGGGGGGACTAGCATAAATGAGCAGTTCTTC.

This chain joins TRBV6-2 or TRBV6-3 and TRBJ2-7; D is uncertain. V was trimmed by 2 bases and J by 5 bases, leaving 7 bases between them. The CDR3 totals 12 residues. From germline, CDR1 is MNHEY and CDR2 SVGEGT. The CDR3, as DNA: TGTGCCAGCAGTTACACCACCCACGAGCAGTACTTC. Encoded protein: CASSYTTHEQYF.

This clonotype was found many times. J is TRBJ1-4 and V is TRBV5-1, with D possibly matching TRBD1 (6 bases). Germline V gives CDR1 SGHRS, CDR2 YFSETQ. Trimming took off 0 bases at V and 5 bases at J, with 11 bases between the two ends. The CDR3 contains 15 residues. The CDR3 loop is CASSLAVDRNEKLFF. In DNA form, the CDR3 reads TGCGCCAGCAGCTTGGCCGTTGACAGGAATGAAAAACTGTTTTTT. The variable domain in full, completed from reference TRBV5-1 and TRBJ1-4, reads KAGVTQTPRYLIKTRGQQVTLSCSPISGHRSVSWYQQTPGQGLQFLFEYFSETQRNKGNFPGRFSGRQFSNSRSEMNVSTLELGDSALYLCASSLAVDRNEKLFFGSGTQLSVL.

The chain recombines TRBV20-1 with TRBJ2-3, with D unresolved. Germline values: CDR1 DFQATT, CDR2 SNEGSKA (reference sequence). The CDR3 spans 13 residues. Trimming left V 5 bases short and J 5 bases short, with 14 bases between. The chain's CDR3 is CSARIGAQDTQYF. For the CDR3, the DNA is TGCAGTGCTCGAATTGGAGCCCAAGATACGCAGTATTTT.

The chain combines TRBV7-9 with TRBJ2-1; 7 positions match TRBD1. This CDR3 has 16 amino acids. Trimming at V came to 5 bases and at J to 1 base, leaving 8 bases not matched to a gene. Germline-derived CDR1 and CDR2 are SEHNR and FQNEAQ (reference sequence). For the CDR3, the DNA is TGTGCCAGCAGCGCATACGCAGGGGGTTCCTACAATGAGCAGTTCTTC. Its translation: CASSAYAGGSYNEQFF.

V is TRBV28 and J is TRBJ2-1, with 11 bases lining up with TRBD2. The junction had 11 bases not matched to a gene; V was cut back by 0 bases and J by 7 bases. This CDR3 is built from 18 residues. CDR1 and CDR2 (germline): MDHEN, SYDVKM. CDR3 coding DNA: TGTGCCAGCAGTTTATGGGTTAGCGGGAGGGCCGTATATAATGAGCAGTTCTTC. Protein sequence: CASSLWVSGRAVYNEQFF.

The DNA of the CDR3 is TGTGCCAGCAGCCAAGGTTCAAGGGGGATAAATGAAAAACTGTTTTTT. Residues: CASSQGSRGINEKLFF. This sequence joins TRBV4-2 and TRBJ1-4, with D possibly being TRBD1 (6 bases). Between the trimmed V and J ends, which lost 1 base and 5 bases, there was a span of 14 bases. Germline assignment: CDR1 LGHNA and CDR2 YNFKEQ. This CDR3 is 16 amino acids long.

This chain joins TRBV5-8 and TRBJ1-3; possibly TRBD1 for D (5 bases). Germline values: CDR1 SGHTS, CDR2 YDEGEE. V lost 4 bases and J lost 4, with 18 bases in between. This CDR3 is built from 16 residues. The DNA of the CDR3 is TGTGCCAGCAGCATCCGGACGGGGACGGGAGGAAACACCATATATTTT. Amino acid sequence: CASSIRTGTGGNTIYF.

V and J are TRBV6-5 and TRBJ2-1, with 10 bases matching TRBD1. J gave up 4 bases and V 4 bases, and 7 bases lay outside the gene matches. Germline loops: CDR1 MNHEY, CDR2 SVGAGI. This CDR3 region has 16 residues. In DNA form, the CDR3 reads TGTGCCAGCAGTTCCCCGGGACAGGGGCGTTACAATGAGCAGTTCTTC. Protein product: CASSSPGQGRYNEQFF.

This clonotype was recorded many times. In nucleotides, the CDR3 is TGTGCCATCAGTATGGGGTTGGGGGTAACCCCATCGGGCTCCTACGAGCAGTACTTC. This encodes CAISMGLGVTPSGSYEQYF. V gene TRBV10-3 combines with J gene TRBJ2-7, with D perhaps given as TRBD1 or TRBD2 (5 bases each). With 5 bases removed from V and 0 bases from J, the gap between germline ends came to 26 bases. The germline V gene encodes CDR1 ENHRY and CDR2 SYGVKD. This CDR3 has 19 residues.

This clonotype was observed a handful of times. V and J are TRBV20-1 and TRBJ2-5; 9 bases are shared with TRBD1. The CDR3 totals 15 residues. V lost 6 bases, J lost 5 bases, and 13 bases stayed unmatched. Per the germline V gene, CDR1 is DFQATT and CDR2 is SNEGSKA (reference sequence). CDR3: CSAATGGARLETQYF. The DNA for the CDR3 is TGCAGTGCAGCTACAGGGGGCGCAAGGTTGGAGACCCAGTACTTC.

CDR3 nucleotide sequence: TGTGCCAGCAGCCCGGACATTTTCACCGGGGAGCTGTTTTTT. Translation: CASSPDIFTGELFF. The V and J genes are TRBV3-1 and TRBJ2-2, with a tentative D call TRBD1 (5 bases). This CDR3 comprises 14 residues. The germline V gene has CDR1 LGHDT and CDR2 YNNKEL (reference sequence). The V gene lost 4 bases and the J gene lost 4 bases, with 10 bases spanning the gap.

This clonotype was seen more than once but under ten times. The rearrangement joins TRBV6-2 or TRBV6-3 to TRBJ2-2; 11 nucleotides match TRBD2. The length of the CDR3 is 15 residues. Germline CDR1 reads MNHEY; CDR2 reads SVGEGT. Trimming at V came to 6 bases and at J to 3 bases, leaving 3 bases not matched to a gene. CDR3 sequence reads: CASRRLAGHTGELFF. The CDR3 nucleotides read TGTGCCAGCAGGCGACTAGCGGGACACACCGGGGAGCTGTTTTTT.

The chain couples TRBV12-3 or TRBV12-4 to TRBJ1-2, with 11 positions matching TRBD1. V was pared by 6 bases and J by 6 bases, with 6 bases of the junction left unmatched. The CDR3 loop spans 14 amino acids. The CDR3 coding sequence is TGTGCCAGCAGCCCCGGGACAGGGGGGCATGGCTACACCTTC. This translates into CASSPGTGGHGYTF.

Many counts were recorded for this clonotype. This chain links TRBV10-3 with TRBJ2-7, with a possible D match to TRBD1 (6 bases). V dropped 4 bases and J dropped 0 bases, with 16 bases sitting between them. This CDR3 has 16 residues. CDR1 and CDR2 (germline): ENHRY, SYGVKD. The CDR3 protein is CAISVADRSYSYEQYF. The CDR3 nucleotides read TGTGCCATCAGTGTGGCGGACAGATCCTACTCCTACGAGCAGTACTTC.